One and the same sample provided the 29 T cell receptor beta chains below, sequenced in a study of cytomegalovirus exposure and HLA in healthy donors. Vbeta (60) and Jbeta (13) primers were used in the PCR. The table came from immunoSEQ multiplex PCR; TCRdb's copy has only in-frame clones and leaves some out. The sample has about 97,000 clones; roughly 73% are singletons. Sequencing used PBMCs. These receptors were obtained from a man aged 40-50 years in good health and CMV-seronegative.

The V and J genes are TRBV4-1 and TRBJ2-7; 8 bases are shared with TRBD1. The CDR3 spans 17 residues. V was clipped by 1 base and J by 0 bases; unmatched bases: 8. Germline V gene lookup returns CDR1 MGHRA and CDR2 YSYEKL. CDR3 nucleotide sequence: TGCGCCAGCAGCCAAGGCGTGGCAGGGGGCGACTCCTACGAGCAGTACTTC. Its translation is CASSQGVAGGDSYEQYF.

The V call is TRBV18, the J call TRBJ1-6; D call uncertain. CDR3 size: 14 residues. Germline assignment: CDR1 KGHSH and CDR2 LQKENI. Trimming pared 3 bases from V and 6 bases from J, leaving 9 bases between. CDR3 residues: CASSPLSPNSPLHF. The CDR3 coding sequence is TGTGCCAGCTCACCCCTCTCCCCTAATTCACCCCTCCACTTT.

This chain joins TRBV25-1 and TRBJ1-2, with 8 bases fitting TRBD1. The CDR3 covers 14 residues. V dropped 6 bases and J dropped 9; count of bases not matched to a gene: 12. Germline values: CDR1 MGHDK, CDR2 SYGVNS. CDR3 in DNA: TGTGCCAGCAGGGGGACAGGAGACCCCACCCGCTACACCTTC. Residues: CASRGTGDPTRYTF.

This clone was observed once. This chain joins TRBV15 and TRBJ1-3; D not resolved. V was shortened by 0 bases and J by 0 bases, with 9 bases between the two germline ends. Germline V gene lookup returns CDR1 LNHNV and CDR2 YYDKDF (reference sequence). CDR3 size: 16 residues. CDR3 protein: CATSRDRESSGNTIYF. CDR3 nucleotides: TGTGCCACCAGCAGAGATAGGGAGAGCTCTGGAAACACCATATATTTT.

J is TRBJ2-3 and V is TRBV5-1, with TRBD1 identical over 11 bases. This CDR3 is built from 15 residues. The germline V gene encodes CDR1 SGHRS and CDR2 YFSETQ. The V segment lost 3 bases and the J segment 4 bases; nucleotides outside the gene matches: 4. The CDR3 DNA follows: TGCGCCAGCAGCTACGGACAGGGGGCACCAGATACGCAGTATTTT. It translates to CASSYGQGAPDTQYF.

This clone has only a few counts. The chain carries TRBV5-1 and TRBJ1-6, with D hard to call. The V gene's germline CDR1 is SGHRS and CDR2 YFSETQ. V gave up 0 bases and J gave up 6 bases, with 16 bases separating them. This CDR3 is built from 17 residues. DNA for the CDR3: TGCGCCAGCAGCTTGGAAGGAGAGTTGCCCCTTAATTCACCCCTCCACTTT. Its translation is CASSLEGELPLNSPLHF.

The chain combines TRBV19 with TRBJ2-2, with 7 bases identical to TRBD1. After removal of 5 bases from V and 7 bases from J, the junction contained 7 bases not matched to a gene. The CDR3 spans 14 residues. Germline values: CDR1 LNHDA, CDR2 SQIVND (reference sequence). This chain's CDR3 is CASSSNTGVGELFF. The DNA of the CDR3 is TGTGCCAGTAGTTCAAATACAGGGGTCGGGGAGCTGTTTTTT.

The chain is built from TRBV11-2 and TRBJ2-1, with 8 bases matching TRBD2. With 5 bases clipped from V and 4 bases from J, the junction kept 10 bases outside the gene matches. The germline CDR1 and CDR2 sequences are SGHAT and FQNNGV. The CDR3 length is 16 residues. The CDR3 bases are TGTGCCAGCAGCCCGGGGGGGGGACCGCCTTACAATGAGCAGTTCTTC. Translation: CASSPGGGPPYNEQFF.

This clone was counted between two and nine times. The chain recombines TRBV5-6 with TRBJ2-3; D perhaps matches TRBD2 (6 bases). Per germline, CDR1 SGHDT and CDR2 YYEEEE. V gave up 4 bases and J gave up 6 bases, with 12 bases separating them. The CDR3 sequence is 13 residues long. CDR3 residues: CASSETSFDTQYF. DNA of the CDR3: TGTGCCAGCAGCGAGACTAGTTTTGATACGCAGTATTTT.

V is TRBV11-2 and J is TRBJ1-5; no clear D gene. The germline V gene encodes CDR1 SGHAT and CDR2 FQNNGV. Trimming stripped 1 base from V and 5 bases from J, with 15 bases between. The CDR3 has 16 amino acids. CDR3 sequence (DNA): TGTGCCAGCAGCTTAGGATCAGGCCAGGCCCATCAGCCCCAGCATTTT. Its translation is CASSLGSGQAHQPQHF.

This chain connects TRBV5-6 to TRBJ1-4, with D tentatively TRBD1 (6 bases). CDR1 SGHDT and CDR2 YYEEEE come from the germline V gene. The CDR3 contains 15 residues. V shed 1 base and J shed 8 bases, with 15 bases lying between them. In DNA form, the CDR3 reads TGTGCCAGCAGCTTGTACCGGGACATGGGCGAAAAACTGTTTTTT. This sequence encodes CASSLYRDMGEKLFF.

The V and J genes are TRBV6-5 and TRBJ2-7, with 7 bases lining up with TRBD2. The germline CDR1 and CDR2 sequences are MNHEY and SVGAGI. V gave up 3 bases and J gave up 1 base; unmatched junction bases: 9. The CDR3 covers 16 residues. CDR3 DNA sequence: TGTGCCAGCAGTTATCGTTTCTGGGAGGGGTCCTACGAGCAGTACTTC. It encodes CASSYRFWEGSYEQYF.

The V gene is TRBV7-8, the J gene TRBJ2-7; 8 bases align to TRBD2. Germline loops: CDR1 SGHVS, CDR2 FQNEAQ. The junction had 7 bases not matched to a gene; V was cut back by 1 base and J by 2 bases. CDR3 length equals 16 residues. CDR3 in amino acids: CASSLGSSGDPYEQYF. The CDR3 nucleotides read TGTGCCAGCAGCTTAGGTAGTAGCGGGGACCCCTACGAGCAGTACTTC.

The chain uses TRBV7-9 and TRBJ2-7, with 7 bases identical to TRBD1. Per the germline V gene, CDR1 is SEHNR and CDR2 is FQNEAQ (reference sequence). This CDR3 comprises 14 residues. J lost 4 bases, V lost 5 bases, and 8 bases had no gene match. The CDR3: CASSPGTVVYEQYF. The CDR3 DNA is TGTGCCAGCAGCCCCGGGACAGTAGTATACGAGCAGTACTTC. Complete variable domain (other parts from reference TRBV7-9 and TRBJ2-7): DTGVSQNPRHKITKRGQNVTFRCDPISEHNRLYWYRQTLGQGPEFLTYFQNEAQLEKSRLLSDRFSAERPKGSFSTLEIQRTEQGDSAMYLCASSPGTVVYEQYFGPGTRLTVT.

J is TRBJ2-5 and V is TRBV7-9, with a weak D call TRBD1 (5 bases). The CDR3 contains 14 residues. V was trimmed by 4 bases and J by 5 bases, leaving 14 bases between them. Germline CDR1 and CDR2: SEHNR and FQNEAQ (reference sequence). CDR3 residues: CASSSLSGSETQYF. CDR3 in DNA: TGTGCCAGCAGCTCCCTCTCAGGGTCGGAGACCCAGTACTTC.

This clone has only a few counts. The gene calls are TRBV2 and TRBJ1-1; D uncertain. The CDR3 totals 13 residues. The V end was cut by 4 bases, the J end by 0 bases, with 6 bases between. Germline values: CDR1 SNHLY, CDR2 FYNNEI. The CDR3 spells CASSVQMNTEAFF. CDR3 DNA sequence: TGTGCCAGCAGTGTCCAGATGAACACTGAAGCTTTCTTT.

The chain links TRBV6-5 to TRBJ2-7; 9 positions agree with TRBD2. The length of the CDR3 is 15 residues. Germline V gene lookup returns CDR1 MNHEY and CDR2 SVGAGI. The ends lost 7 bases at V and 5 bases at J; junction bases unmatched: 12. CDR3: CASTRWGGGANEQYF. In DNA, the CDR3 is TGTGCCAGCACCCGCTGGGGCGGGGGGGCAAACGAGCAGTACTTC.

The rearrangement links TRBV19 to TRBJ2-3, with TRBD2 matching 11 bases. Germline CDR1 and CDR2: LNHDA and SQIVND (reference sequence). This CDR3 is 16 amino acids long. V was clipped by 5 bases and J by 2 bases; unmatched bases: 6. The CDR3 DNA follows: TGTGCCAGTAGTCCCGGGACTAGCGGTTACACAGATACGCAGTATTTT. Its protein is CASSPGTSGYTDTQYF.

A few counts support this clone. The V call is TRBV27, the J call TRBJ2-7; 10 nucleotides line up with TRBD2. CDR1 is MNHEY and CDR2 is SMNVEV in the germline V gene (reference sequence). V shed 4 bases and J 3 bases; nucleotides not matched to a gene: 6. This CDR3 is built from 15 residues. The CDR3 nucleotides are TGTGCCAGCAGTTCAATAGCGGGGGGTCTCTACGAGCAGTACTTC. Its translation is CASSSIAGGLYEQYF.

This clone turned up a few times. The rearrangement uses TRBV7-7 and TRBJ1-1, with D possibly TRBD1 on 5 matching bases. V lost 5 bases and J lost 3, with 25 bases in between. The CDR3 spans 18 residues. Germline V lookup: CDR1 SSHAT, CDR2 FNYEAQ (reference sequence). CDR3 protein: CASSPGTASHQRHTEAFF. The CDR3 DNA is TGTGCCAGCAGCCCGGGGACTGCCAGCCACCAGAGGCACACTGAAGCTTTCTTT.

The chain joins TRBV6-1 to TRBJ2-7; 9 nucleotides agree with TRBD1. CDR3 length equals 17 residues. The V gene end was trimmed by 2 bases and the J gene end by 3 bases; junction bases not matched to a gene: 11. Germline V CDR1 and CDR2: MNHNS, SASEGT. DNA of the CDR3: TGTGCCAGCAGTGAAAGAGTAGTCGGGACAGGGATCTACGAGCAGTACTTC. Encoded protein: CASSERVVGTGIYEQYF.

The chain carries TRBV4-1 and TRBJ1-1; 7 positions agree with TRBD1. Germline V lookup: CDR1 MGHRA, CDR2 YSYEKL. With 1 base clipped from V and 4 bases from J, the junction kept 9 bases outside the gene matches. CDR3 length: 16 residues. CDR3 region: CASSQGRDRVSTEAFF. The CDR3 DNA follows: TGCGCCAGCAGCCAAGGACGTGACAGGGTTAGCACTGAAGCTTTCTTT.

The chain uses TRBV2 and TRBJ2-7; possible D gene TRBD2, 5 bases. The CDR3 length is 13 residues. V was shortened by 2 bases and J by 5 bases, with 10 bases between the two germline ends. The germline V gene encodes CDR1 SNHLY and CDR2 FYNNEI. The CDR3 region has the DNA TGTGCCAGCAGTGAAACTTGGGAGAACGAGCAGTACTTC. As protein: CASSETWENEQYF.

The rearrangement links TRBV7-9 to TRBJ1-1; D is possibly TRBD1 (6 bases). Trimming took off 4 bases at V and 1 base at J, with 13 bases between the two ends. Germline values: CDR1 SEHNR, CDR2 FQNEAQ (reference sequence). This CDR3 has 15 residues. Here the CDR3 reads CASSSSRTANTEAFF. The CDR3 coding sequence is TGTGCCAGCAGCTCGTCCCGGACAGCGAACACTGAAGCTTTCTTT.

CDR3 DNA: TGCAGCGGGGGGGGCCGCGAGCAGTACTTC. As protein: CSGGGREQYF. The chain recombines TRBV29-1 with TRBJ2-7; perhaps TRBD2 as D (7 bases). The CDR3 spans 10 residues. In germline, CDR1 is SQVTM, CDR2 ANQGSEA. Trimming took off 7 bases at V and 6 bases at J, with 10 bases between the two ends.

The chain uses TRBV7-2 and TRBJ2-2; possibly TRBD1 for D (5 bases). The CDR3 runs to 14 residues. Germline V lookup: CDR1 SGHTA, CDR2 FQGNSA. Deletions cut 5 bases from V and 6 bases from J, with 13 bases between. This chain's CDR3 is CASSTFHRSGELFF. Here the CDR3 DNA reads TGTGCCAGCAGCACCTTTCACAGGTCCGGGGAGCTGTTTTTT.

The chain is built from TRBV5-1 and TRBJ2-6; TRBD1 is a possible D gene (5 bases). Germline values: CDR1 SGHRS, CDR2 YFSETQ. The CDR3 loop spans 18 amino acids. Trimming took off 2 bases at V and 0 bases at J, with 15 bases between the two ends. The CDR3 loop is CASSFGAGPTSGANVLTF. In DNA form, the CDR3 reads TGCGCCAGCAGCTTTGGGGCAGGCCCAACCTCTGGGGCCAACGTCCTGACTTTC.

V gene TRBV7-2 combines with J gene TRBJ1-2; 7 bases are shared with TRBD1. V was pared by 4 bases and J by 8 bases, with 13 bases of the junction left unmatched. Germline assignment: CDR1 SGHTA and CDR2 FQGNSA. There are 15 residues in the CDR3. CDR3 nucleotides: TGTGCCAGCAGCTCCCGAAGACAGGGAATTGAAGGCTACACCTTC. The encoded protein is CASSSRRQGIEGYTF.

The chain combines TRBV5-4 with TRBJ1-2; 11 bases match TRBD1. V lost 3 bases, J lost 2 bases, and 6 bases stayed unmatched. CDR1 is SGHNT and CDR2 is YYREEE in the germline V gene (reference sequence). The CDR3 totals 16 residues. The CDR3 protein is CASSSGTGGLNYGYTF. In DNA, the CDR3 is TGTGCCAGCAGCTCGGGGACAGGGGGTTTGAACTATGGCTACACCTTC.